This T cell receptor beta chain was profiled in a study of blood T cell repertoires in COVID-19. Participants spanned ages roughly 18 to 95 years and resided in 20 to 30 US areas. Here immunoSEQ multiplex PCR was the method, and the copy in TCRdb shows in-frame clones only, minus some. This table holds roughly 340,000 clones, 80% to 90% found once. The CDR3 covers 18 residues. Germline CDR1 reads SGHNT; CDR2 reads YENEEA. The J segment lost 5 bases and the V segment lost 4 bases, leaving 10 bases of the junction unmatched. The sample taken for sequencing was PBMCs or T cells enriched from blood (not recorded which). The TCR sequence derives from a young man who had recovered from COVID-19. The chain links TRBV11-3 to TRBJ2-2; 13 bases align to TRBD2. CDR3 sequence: CASSSYGRTSGSTGELFF. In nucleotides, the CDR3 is TGTGCCAGCAGCTCGTACGGGAGGACTAGCGGGAGTACCGGGGAGCTGTTTTTT.